The 32 T cell receptor beta chains below were found in one sample sequenced in a study of cytomegalovirus exposure and HLA in healthy donors. Primers for the PCR totalled 60 Vbeta and 13 Jbeta. Method: immunoSEQ multiplex PCR; TCRdb's copy keeps in-frame clones and lacks some. The profile shows fewer than 350,000 clones, roughly 89% of them singletons. The sample comprised PBMCs. The receptor source for this set is a woman in her late teens or twenties in good health and CMV-seronegative.

This chain links TRBV9 with TRBJ2-1; D remains unclear. V was cut by 3 bases and J by 5 bases, with 6 bases left in between. Germline V gene sequence: CDR1 SGDLS, CDR2 YYNGEE. This CDR3 comprises 12 residues. CDR3 sequence: CASSGTDNEQFF. The DNA of the CDR3 is TGTGCCAGCAGCGGAACAGACAATGAGCAGTTCTTC.

The V gene is TRBV30, the J gene TRBJ2-7; TRBD1 agrees at 10 bases. The CDR3 contains 15 residues. The trim removed 2 bases at V and 0 bases at J, leaving 4 bases unmatched. Germline V gene data show CDR1 as GTSNPN and CDR2 as SVGIG (reference sequence). This chain's CDR3 is CAWSSGQGSSYEQYF. CDR3 nucleotide sequence: TGTGCCTGGAGTTCGGGACAGGGGAGCTCCTACGAGCAGTACTTC.

This clone was found once. The rearrangement uses TRBV27 and TRBJ2-1, with 9 bases fitting TRBD1. CDR3 length: 14 amino acids. V shed 6 bases and J 4 bases; nucleotides not matched to a gene: 4. Germline CDR1 MNHEY, CDR2 SMNVEV (reference sequence). The CDR3 region is CASRTGTGYNEQFF. In DNA, the CDR3 is TGTGCCAGCAGGACCGGGACAGGGTACAATGAGCAGTTCTTC.

The chain has TRBV7-8 and TRBJ2-7, with 9 bases aligning to TRBD1. V dropped 4 bases and J dropped 3; count of bases not matched to a gene: 4. Germline values: CDR1 SGHVS, CDR2 FQNEAQ. The CDR3 covers 14 residues. The CDR3 protein is CASSSTGQGYEQYF. As DNA, the CDR3 is TGTGCCAGCAGCTCAACGGGACAGGGCTACGAGCAGTACTTC.

This sequence joins TRBV7-2 and TRBJ2-7; TRBD2 aligns across 10 bases. The germline V gene encodes CDR1 SGHTA and CDR2 FQGNSA. There are 16 residues in the CDR3. After removal of 6 bases from V and 2 bases from J, the junction contained 10 bases not matched to a gene. In DNA form, the CDR3 reads TGTGCCAGCAGTTATACGGGACTAGCGAGACCCTACGAGCAGTACTTC. Encoded protein: CASSYTGLARPYEQYF.

The chain carries TRBV7-3 and TRBJ2-1, with 9 bases aligning to TRBD2. Trimming cost V 4 bases and J 0 bases; bases outside gene matches: 16. The germline V gene has CDR1 SGHTA and CDR2 FQGTGA. The CDR3 sequence is 20 residues long. CDR3 region: CASSSLDGLARSSSYNEQFF. The CDR3 region has the DNA TGTGCCAGCAGCTCACTTGACGGACTAGCGCGATCAAGCTCCTACAATGAGCAGTTCTTC.

A note on this clone: Other DNA sequences of this sample code for an identical CDR3. CDR3 sequence: CASSLVGGAYEQYF. CDR3 DNA sequence: TGTGCCAGCAGCTTAGTCGGGGGGGCCTACGAGCAGTACTTC. V gene TRBV13 combines with J gene TRBJ2-7, with 8 bases identical to TRBD2. The CDR3 extends over 14 amino acids. After removal of 1 base from V and 2 bases from J, the junction contained 1 base not matched to a gene. CDR1 PRHDT and CDR2 FYEKMQ come from the germline V gene (reference sequence).

With respect to this clone: At one of its ends the junction is not consistent with the germline gene, which may arise from a read error. The V gene is TRBV7-9, the J gene TRBJ2-7, with 7 bases identical to TRBD2. The CDR3 loop spans 12 amino acids. The germline V gene has CDR1 SEHNR and CDR2 FQNEAQ (reference sequence). The CDR3 region is CSSSSTGGEQYF. The CDR3 bases are TGTTCCAGCAGCTCCACGGGGGGAGAGCAGTACTTC.

On this clone itself: Other DNA sequences in this sample translate to the same CDR3. The chain uses TRBV5-1 and TRBJ1-1; 10 bases are shared with TRBD1. The CDR3 sequence is 14 residues long. The V segment lost 3 bases and the J segment 3 bases; nucleotides outside the gene matches: 2. Germline CDR1 SGHRS, CDR2 YFSETQ. CDR3 sequence: CASSSGQGYTEAFF. In DNA form, the CDR3 reads TGCGCCAGCAGCTCGGGACAGGGGTACACTGAAGCTTTCTTT.

V gene TRBV6-5 combines with J gene TRBJ2-1; 8 nucleotides match TRBD1. CDR3 length equals 15 residues. V lost 2 bases to trimming and J lost 8 bases; unmatched junction nucleotides: 8. Germline CDR1 reads MNHEY; CDR2 reads SVGAGI. For the CDR3, the DNA is TGTGCCAGCAGTTACGATGGGACAGGAGGCGATGAGCAGTTCTTC. Protein: CASSYDGTGGDEQFF.

The rearrangement joins TRBV9 to TRBJ2-3; tentative D call: TRBD2 (5 bases). This CDR3 is 16 amino acids long. V lost 4 bases and J 1 base, leaving 16 bases between the germline ends. Per germline, CDR1 SGDLS and CDR2 YYNGEE. CDR3 coding DNA: TGTGCCAGCAGCCCAGGACTGCACTTTGGCACAGATACGCAGTATTTT. Its translation is CASSPGLHFGTDTQYF.

This sequence joins TRBV21-1 and TRBJ1-2; no DNA check was done on the table's D call, TRBD1. TRBV21-1 is classified as a pseudogene. The CDR3 totals 16 residues. The CDR3 DNA reads TGTGCCAGCAGCACGAGACCAGGGGGCGAGGGCTATGGCTACACCTTC. Translation gives CASSTRPGGEGYGYTF.

The chain combines TRBV18 with TRBJ1-2; D is ambiguous. The CDR3 has 15 residues. The V and J ends lost 3 bases and 3 bases respectively, with 14 bases between them. Germline V lookup: CDR1 KGHSH, CDR2 LQKENI. The CDR3 DNA reads TGTGCCAGCTCACCCTTCGGGTTTTTTGACTATGGCTACACCTTC. Its translation: CASSPFGFFDYGYTF. The variable domain in full, with the rest retrieved from reference TRBV18 and TRBJ1-2, is NAGVMQNPRHLVRRRGQEARLRCSPMKGHSHVYWYRQLPEEGLKFMVYLQKENIIDESGMPKERFSAEFPKEGPSILRIQQVVRGDSAAYFCASSPFGFFDYGYTFGSGTRLTVV.

This chain links TRBV19 with TRBJ2-1; 11 bases line up with TRBD2. CDR1 and CDR2 from the germline V gene are LNHDA and SQIVND (reference sequence). This CDR3 comprises 17 residues. The V segment lost 0 bases and the J segment 5 bases; nucleotides outside the gene matches: 6. The CDR3 region is CASSIEPSGGSHNEQFF. The DNA for the CDR3 is TGTGCCAGTAGTATAGAACCTAGCGGGGGGTCCCACAATGAGCAGTTCTTC.

This clone was detected only once. J is TRBJ2-3 and V is TRBV13, with 7 bases fitting TRBD2. The CDR3 has 15 residues. V gave up 4 bases and J gave up 6 bases; unmatched junction bases: 10. CDR1 and CDR2 (germline): PRHDT, FYEKMQ (reference sequence). The CDR3 here is CASSSPTAGSDTQYF. CDR3 nucleotides: TGTGCCAGCAGCTCGCCCACAGCGGGGTCGGATACGCAGTATTTT.

V usage is TRBV9 and J usage is TRBJ1-1; D uncertain. V was cut by 0 bases and J by 6 bases, with 12 bases left in between. The germline V gene has CDR1 SGDLS and CDR2 YYNGEE. This CDR3 has 14 residues. CDR3 in DNA: TGTGCCAGCAGCGTAGAGGATGGAGGGTCTGAAGCTTTCTTT. It codes for CASSVEDGGSEAFF.

This clone appeared once. The chain is built from TRBV14 and TRBJ1-2; 8 bases fit TRBD1. CDR1 and CDR2 (germline): SGHDN, FVKESK. J was trimmed by 7 bases and V by 4 bases; bases with no gene match: 14. The CDR3 totals 16 residues. The CDR3 sequence is CASSLPAGGRGSGYTF. The CDR3 DNA reads as TGTGCCAGCAGCCTCCCAGCAGGGGGCCGAGGAAGTGGCTACACCTTC.

The rearrangement uses TRBV18 and TRBJ1-4, with unresolved D. Trimming stripped 3 bases from V and 7 bases from J, with 12 bases between. Germline V gene sequence: CDR1 KGHSH, CDR2 LQKENI. The length of the CDR3 is 14 residues. CDR3 sequence reads: CASSPTDITEKLFF. The CDR3 DNA sequence: TGTGCCAGCTCACCTACAGACATAACTGAAAAACTGTTTTTT.

J is TRBJ1-1 and V is TRBV11-2; D is undetermined. The CDR3 contains 12 residues. The germline CDR1 and CDR2 sequences are SGHAT and FQNNGV. V lost 5 bases and J lost 7, with 11 bases in between. CDR3 sequence (DNA): TGTGCCAGCAGCCCAGTCTTTCGTGAAGCTTTCTTT. It codes for CASSPVFREAFF.

This clone came up a few times. The J gene is TRBJ2-3, the V gene TRBV11-2, with a weak D call TRBD2 (6 bases). CDR1 is SGHAT, CDR2 FQNNGV, per germline. This CDR3 contains 14 residues. V was pared by 3 bases and J by 5 bases, with 12 bases between. In DNA form, the CDR3 reads TGTGCCAGCAGCTTCTCAAGACTAGAAGATACGCAGTATTTT. Translation: CASSFSRLEDTQYF. Combining the CDR3 with reference TRBV11-2 and TRBJ2-3 gives the whole variable domain EAGVAQSPRYKIIEKRQSVAFWCNPISGHATLYWYQQILGQGPKLLIQFQNNGVVDDSQLPKDRFSAERLKGVDSTLKIQPAKLEDSAVYLCASSFSRLEDTQYFGPGTRLTVL.

V and J are TRBV2 and TRBJ2-7; tentatively, D is TRBD1 (5 bases). The CDR3 consists of 13 residues. V lost 6 bases to trimming and J lost 4 bases, with 13 bases between them. Germline V gives CDR1 SNHLY, CDR2 FYNNEI. CDR3 sequence (DNA): TGTGCCAGCAGAGCACCCCAGGGTTACGAGCAGTACTTC. Translating gives CASRAPQGYEQYF.

This clone turned up a few times. The chain joins TRBV6-5 to TRBJ2-3; perhaps TRBD2 as D (5 bases). The CDR3 runs 14 residues. V was shortened by 3 bases and J by 0 bases, with 7 bases between the two germline ends. The germline V gene has CDR1 MNHEY and CDR2 SVGAGI. CDR3 sequence: CASSYGLSTDTQYF. Written as DNA, the CDR3 is TGTGCCAGCAGTTATGGACTGAGCACAGATACGCAGTATTTT.

This chain joins TRBV4-2 and TRBJ2-7; D not certain. CDR1 and CDR2 from the germline V gene are LGHNA and YNFKEQ. The CDR3 length is 14 residues. Trimming pared 4 bases from V and 3 bases from J, leaving 13 bases between. CDR3 in DNA: TGTGCCAGCAGCCCATCCGATCTAGGCTACGAGCAGTACTTC. It yields the protein CASSPSDLGYEQYF.

The chain couples TRBV5-4 to TRBJ2-3, with TRBD2 matching 12 bases. Germline trimming cut 2 bases from V and 2 bases from J; bases unmatched to any gene: 3. Germline V gene data show CDR1 as SGHNT and CDR2 as YYREEE (reference sequence). CDR3 length: 16 residues. The CDR3 nucleotides read TGTGCCAGCAGCTTACTAGCGGGGGGAGCCACAGATACGCAGTATTTT. It translates to CASSLLAGGATDTQYF.

The genes are TRBV2 and TRBJ2-3; 10 bases align to TRBD2. The J segment lost 8 bases and the V segment lost 6 bases, leaving 8 bases of the junction unmatched. Germline values: CDR1 SNHLY, CDR2 FYNNEI. The CDR3 spans 14 residues. The CDR3 coding sequence is TGTGCCAGCAGCTCGCTAGCGGGGGCAGGTACGCAGTATTTT. It codes for CASSSLAGAGTQYF.

This clone was seen a single time. This sequence joins TRBV7-9 and TRBJ1-1; D is unresolved. This CDR3 has 14 amino acids. The germline V gene encodes CDR1 SEHNR and CDR2 FQNEAQ (reference sequence). V was pared by 7 bases and J by 3 bases, with 15 bases between. In DNA form, the CDR3 reads TGTGCCAGCATCTCTCGTGGCTCATACACTGAAGCTTTCTTT. Its protein product is CASISRGSYTEAFF.

The chain employs TRBV6-1 and TRBJ2-2; maybe TRBD1 (6 bases). V was pared by 6 bases and J by 1 base, with 9 bases between. Germline values: CDR1 MNHNS, CDR2 SASEGT. The CDR3 is 14 residues long. Written as DNA, the CDR3 is TGTGCCAGCAGGCCGACAGGGAACACCGGGGAGCTGTTTTTT. It is translated as CASRPTGNTGELFF.

This rearrangement joins TRBV5-1 to TRBJ2-7; D possibly corresponds to TRBD2 (6 bases). Trimming pared 5 bases from V and 2 bases from J, leaving 17 bases between. The CDR3 runs to 15 residues. Germline lookup yields CDR1 SGHRS and CDR2 YFSETQ. CDR3 residues: CASSPQGGVPYEQYF. For the CDR3, the DNA is TGCGCCAGCAGTCCTCAGGGCGGGGTTCCCTACGAGCAGTACTTC.

In DNA form, the CDR3 reads TGCGCCAGCAGCTGGACAGGTGAATGGCAGTACTTC. Its protein is CASSWTGEWQYF. The chain links TRBV5-1 to TRBJ2-7; 7 nucleotides line up with TRBD1. J was trimmed by 9 bases and V by 3 bases; bases with no gene match: 6. The germline V gene has CDR1 SGHRS and CDR2 YFSETQ. The CDR3 contains 12 residues.

The J gene is TRBJ2-3, the V gene TRBV13; 7 bases fit TRBD1. This CDR3 region has 16 residues. CDR1 and CDR2 from the germline V gene are PRHDT and FYEKMQ (reference sequence). V lost 6 bases and J lost 5; bases outside the gene matches: 14. As DNA, the CDR3 is TGTGCCAGCAGGGGACCAGAGGGGGCCAGCGGAGATACGCAGTATTTT. Translating it yields CASRGPEGASGDTQYF.

The table lists this clone with a few counts. This sequence joins TRBV29-1 and TRBJ2-3; D is unclear. Germline CDR1 SQVTM, CDR2 ANQGSEA. V shed 3 bases and J shed 6 bases, with 4 bases lying between them. CDR3 length: 10 residues. The CDR3 sequence: CSVESDTQYF. The CDR3 region has the DNA TGCAGCGTTGAGTCGGATACGCAGTATTTT.

Here the CDR3 reads CASSDGQNNEQFF. The CDR3 DNA sequence: TGTGCCAGCAGTGATGGGCAGAACAATGAGCAGTTCTTC. This chain connects TRBV2 to TRBJ2-1; D call uncertain. Trimming removed 3 bases at V and 5 bases at J, with 8 bases between. Germline V lookup: CDR1 SNHLY, CDR2 FYNNEI. This CDR3 spans 13 amino acids. Filled out from reference TRBV2 and TRBJ2-1, the complete variable domain reads EPEVTQTPSHQVTQMGQEVILRCVPISNHLYFYWYRQILGQKVEFLVSFYNNEISEKSEIFDDQFSVERPDGSNFTLKIRSTKLEDSAMYFCASSDGQNNEQFFGPGTRLTVL.